This is a list of T cell receptor beta chains from one sample in a study of T cells after yellow fever vaccination. TCRdb processed the 5' RACE reads anew with MiXCR; each CDR3 protein has one entry. The top ten hold more than 40% of the sample, which has some 120,000 distinct CDR3 sequences, around 15% seen once. This sample comprised CD8+ T cells sorted from PBMCs, obtained 5 days after the yellow fever booster vaccination. The receptors derive from a man aged 18 to 29 who received the YFV17D yellow fever vaccine. CDR3s include the opening cysteine and the closing phenylalanine or tryptophan. Each record gives: CDR3 length, J gene, clone size, V gene, D gene, CDR3 protein, CDR3 DNA. The D gene is left open where the match is weak. Clone size, where shown, is once, few, many, or a class for clones that have expanded.

13,TRBJ1-1,many,TRBV4-1,.,CASSRGMNTEAFF,TGCGCCAGCAGCCGCGGGATGAACACTGAAGCTTTCTTT
19,TRBJ2-3,few,TRBV18,.,CASSPDQALQTEDTDTQYF,TGTGCCAGCTCCCCAGATCAGGCCCTTCAGACCGAAGACACAGATACGCAGTATTTT
11,TRBJ2-5,few,TRBV6-4,.,CASRPTETQYF,TGTGCCAGCAGACCTACTGAGACCCAGTACTTC
15,TRBJ2-3,.,TRBV7-8,TRBD1,CASSHRDRNTDTQYF,TGTGCCAGCAGCCACCGGGACAGGAACACAGATACGCAGTATTTT
16,TRBJ2-2,.,TRBV7-6,.,CASSLGGTGGTGELFF,TGTGCCAGCAGCTTAGGGGGGACCGGGGGCACCGGGGAGCTGTTTTTT
14,TRBJ1-1,.,TRBV7-9,.,CASSLVGGANEAFF,TGTGCCAGCAGCTTAGTGGGGGGCGCGAATGAAGCTTTCTTT
17,TRBJ2-1,many,TRBV20-1,TRBD2,CSARDYELAGAPSEQFF,TGCAGTGCTAGAGATTATGAACTAGCGGGGGCCCCGTCTGAGCAGTTCTTC
15,TRBJ2-7,few,TRBV10-2,TRBD1,CASSRLDRGYGEQYF,TGCGCCAGCAGCCGACTGGACAGGGGGTACGGGGAGCAGTACTTC
13,TRBJ2-7,many,TRBV5-1,.,CASSLDISYEQYF,TGCGCCAGCAGCTTGGACATCTCCTACGAGCAGTACTTC
14,TRBJ1-2,.,TRBV7-8,.,CASSLSGPNYGYTF,TGTGCCAGCAGCTTATCAGGGCCTAACTATGGCTACACCTTC
15,TRBJ2-1,many,TRBV6-6,.,CASSYILFAYNEQFF,TGTGCCAGCAGTTATATCCTTTTCGCCTACAATGAGCAGTTCTTC
15,TRBJ2-5,.,TRBV3-1,TRBD1,CASSHLGQGKETQYF,TGTGCCAGCAGCCACCTGGGACAGGGGAAGGAGACCCAGTACTTC
15,TRBJ1-6,.,TRBV25-1,.,CASSEYRGWDSPLHF,TGTGCCAGCAGTGAATACAGGGGATGGGATTCACCCCTCCACTTT
13,TRBJ1-5,.,TRBV7-9,.,CASSLYPNQPQHF,TGTGCCAGCAGCTTATATCCAAATCAGCCCCAGCATTTT
13,TRBJ1-1,.,TRBV30,.,CAWSYRGGTEAFF,TGTGCCTGGAGTTATAGGGGGGGAACTGAAGCTTTCTTT
13,TRBJ1-2,few,TRBV7-9,.,CASSLTTIYGYTF,TGTGCCAGCAGTCTCACAACTATCTATGGCTACACCTTC
12,TRBJ1-1,.,TRBV29-1,.,CSVEGVNTEAFF,TGCAGCGTTGAGGGAGTGAACACTGAAGCTTTCTTT
15,TRBJ2-5,few,TRBV6-1,TRBD1,CASRPQGARQETQYF,TGTGCCAGCAGACCACAGGGGGCGAGGCAAGAGACCCAGTACTTC
14,TRBJ2-3,.,TRBV7-9,TRBD2,CASSGGRLTDTQYF,TGTGCCAGTAGCGGGGGACGACTCACAGATACGCAGTATTTT
13,TRBJ2-1,.,TRBV6-2/TRBV6-3,.,CASTYGPRNEQFF,TGTGCCAGCACCTACGGCCCCAGGAATGAGCAGTTCTTC
16,TRBJ2-3,few,TRBV13,.,CASSLGRDASGDTQYF,TGTGCCAGCAGCTTAGGGCGGGACGCCTCCGGAGATACGCAGTATTTT
14,TRBJ2-7,.,TRBV20-1,.,CSARIRETPDEQYF,TGCAGTGCTAGAATCCGGGAAACACCCGACGAGCAGTACTTC